Described below is a single T cell receptor (beta chain) sequence and its context. Its antigen is not yet known. The input lacks base qualities; no much larger clone sits a single base away. The sample belongs to a study of glioma-infiltrating T cells (dated by TCRdb to 2016 to 2018). Regarding the study in general: TCR alpha- and beta-chain repertoires were sequenced from glioma tissue, non-neoplastic brain tissue and matched peripheral blood mononuclear cells. To measure divergence between tissue and blood T-cell populations, each tissue-infiltrating repertoire was compared with the peripheral blood repertoire of the same patient. The paired cohort was made up of three low-grade glioma patients, several primary glioblastoma patients and three non-glioma patients who contributed non-neoplastic brain tissue.

On the study overall, not on this receptor specifically: Group comparisons were based on small numbers of patients: three non-neoplastic, three low-grade glioma and several glioblastoma patients. VJ-independent divergence between tissue and blood was found to be below expectation in non-neoplastic patients but above expectation in all gliomas, particularly low-grade gliomas. Very few CDR3 sequences were shared between tissue and blood, attributed to high CDR3 diversity and limited sampling.

The CDR3 numbers 13 residues from cysteine through phenylalanine. The CDR3 DNA has 39 bases and is translated from base 1. In the germline V gene (reference sequence), CDR1 corresponds to GTSNPN and CDR2 to SVGIG. At the junction V is shortened by 3 bases and J by 7 bases, with 13 bases in between. The iRepertoire nested amplicon-rescue multiplex PCR (arm-PCR) platform was used to amplify TCR alpha and beta CDR3 regions from RNA. For one-step reverse transcription and amplification, about 95-450 ng of tissue mRNA or PBMC total RNA was used as input. Following bead purification, Illumina adapters were added by a secondary multiplex PCR, and the libraries were gel-purified between 200 and 400 bp. Libraries carried internal 6-nucleotide barcodes used for demultiplexing. Libraries were sequenced on an Illumina MiSeq with 2x220 or 2x250 nucleotide paired-end reads. The source study handled its data this way. Paired reads were merged using FLASH 1.2.11 and were aligned to the GRCh37 human genome using BWA-MEM, after which TRA and TRB reads were extracted. An IMGT-derived reference of cassette sequences and CDR3 motifs, with pseudogenes included, was used for V and J assignment. Three-frame translation of reads was performed, and productive CDR3s were defined as those with a C...FGXG motif and no stop codons. Unique combinations of V-J cassette pair and CDR3 amino acid sequence were defined as clonotypes. Hamming distance filtering was applied to reads, with thresholds set by the sequence error rate of each sample in mapped regions. Using fastp at Q25 and MiXCR, TCRdb reprocessed the public reads and kept productive beta chains. Merged by CDR3 protein, the rows form single entries marked with the most common genes and DNA. The V and J calls here are based on TCRdb, not the publication. Here the sample has about 180,000 distinct CDR3 sequences; about 47% occur a single time. The ten largest account for 5.2% of the sample.

The sequence is built from TRBV30 and TRBJ1-5, with no confident D gene call. The material sequenced was glioma tissue, nonneoplastic brain tissue, or PBMCs (not recorded which). The source is a human donor with low-grade glioma or glioblastoma, undergoing nonglioma brain surgery, or in good health (not recorded which). The CDR3 region reads CAWSLSPNQPQHF. The bases are TGTGCCTGGAGCCTGAGTCCAAACCAGCCCCAGCATTTT.